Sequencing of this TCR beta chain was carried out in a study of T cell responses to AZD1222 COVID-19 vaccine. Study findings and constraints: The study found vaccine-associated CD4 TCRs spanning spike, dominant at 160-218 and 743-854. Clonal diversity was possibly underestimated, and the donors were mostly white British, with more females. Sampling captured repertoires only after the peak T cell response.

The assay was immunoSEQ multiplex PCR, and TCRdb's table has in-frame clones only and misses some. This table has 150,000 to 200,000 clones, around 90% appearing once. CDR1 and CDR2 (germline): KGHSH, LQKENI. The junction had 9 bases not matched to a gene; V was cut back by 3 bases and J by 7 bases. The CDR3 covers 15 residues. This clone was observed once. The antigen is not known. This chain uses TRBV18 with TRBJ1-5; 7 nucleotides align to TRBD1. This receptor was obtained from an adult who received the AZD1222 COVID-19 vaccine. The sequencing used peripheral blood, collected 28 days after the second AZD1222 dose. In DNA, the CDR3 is TGTGCCAGCTCACCTGCCGAGGGGGCTGGGCAGCCCCAGCATTTT. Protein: CASSPAEGAGQPQHF.